This record looks at one T cell receptor (beta chain) sequence and its context. What it binds is unknown. The table came from immunoSEQ multiplex PCR; TCRdb's copy has only in-frame clones and leaves some out. The table lists around 72,000 clones, just over 85% of them singletons, with around 2.8% in the top ten. Systemic immunosuppression or autoimmune disease history was grounds to exclude patients. The data belong to a study of OX40 agonist ivuxolimab in advanced cancers. Notes on the study in general: There were, on average, more expanded clones in CD8+ T cells than in CD4+.

The V gene's germline CDR1 is MNHEY and CDR2 SVGAGI. The CDR3 sequence is 14 residues long. Trimming cost V 6 bases and J 15 bases; bases outside gene matches: 16. The sequences come from CD4+ or CD8+ T cells sorted from blood, collected in a trial of the OX40 agonist ivuxolimab. The gene calls are TRBV6-5 and TRBJ2-1; 8 nucleotides align to TRBD2. This clonotype was obtained from an adult with an advanced solid tumor such as melanoma, head and neck, liver or kidney cancer. The CDR3 reads CASRPGTSAAGWFF. DNA of the CDR3: TGTGCCAGCAGACCCGGGACTAGTGCCGCCGGGTGGTTCTTC.